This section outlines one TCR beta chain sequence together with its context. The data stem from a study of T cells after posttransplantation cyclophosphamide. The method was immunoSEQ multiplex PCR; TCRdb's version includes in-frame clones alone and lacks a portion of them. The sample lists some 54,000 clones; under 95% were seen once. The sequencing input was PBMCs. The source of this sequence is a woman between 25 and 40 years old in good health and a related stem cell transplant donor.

The CDR3 bases are TGCGCCAGCAGCTTGGGCAGGGCGAACACTGAAGCTTTCTTT. Translation: CASSLGRANTEAFF. This rearrangement joins TRBV5-1 to TRBJ1-1; maybe TRBD1 (5 bases). Germline CDR1 is SGHRS and CDR2 is YFSETQ. The length of the CDR3 is 14 residues. The V and J ends lost 0 bases and 1 base respectively, with 7 bases between them.